This TCR beta chain was identified during a study of blood T cells in healthy people across ages. A second about 7 to 12 cycle PCR used barcoded and J-beta primers. Each cDNA molecule, via a template-switch adaptor with 12 random nucleotides, was tagged. TCRdb fed the 5' RACE reads into MiXCR, producing one record per CDR3 protein. The repertoire holds approximately 810,000 distinct CDR3 sequences, with 30% to 45% as singletons. As regards this clonotype: A much larger clone differs by one base, so this may be a read error.

The CDR3 totals 13 residues. In germline, CDR1 is SGHDN, CDR2 FVKESK. V gene TRBV14 combines with J gene TRBJ2-7; D uncertain. TRBJ2-5 explains the end of the DNA better; the J call may be wrong. The receptor comes from a man aged 18 to 30 in good health. Sample: blood. CDR3 in DNA: TGTGCCAGCAGCCAAGAGGTGCAAGCGACCCAGTACTTC. Translation gives CASSQEVQATQYF.